This T cell receptor (beta chain) was sequenced during a study of T cells expressing NK-cell markers. TCRdb re-called the 5' RACE reads and catalogs CDR3 proteins one per entry, DNA excluded. The specimen's table records about 150,000 distinct CDR3 sequences. This TCR derives from a man between 18 and 69 years old in good health. The source material was blood T cells: a sorted CD56 or NKG2C T cell subset, CD4+ or CD8+ T cells, or bulk PBMC T cells (not recorded which).

CDR3 amino acids: CASSPGGAWRPQHF. The V gene is TRBV2, the J gene TRBJ1-5. The CDR3 is made up of 14 amino acids. Germline loops: CDR1 SNHLY, CDR2 FYNNEI.